The clone carrying this T cell receptor (beta chain) was counted many times. Its cognate antigen is unknown. Trimming removed 0 bases from V and 5 bases from J, with 16 bases in between. CDR3 size: 16 residues. Germline V gene data show CDR1 as MGHDK and CDR2 as SYGVNS. TCRdb independently ran MiXCR on the 5' RACE reads; one entry per CDR3 protein. The table records 180,000 or so distinct CDR3 sequences, 11% of them present only once. The sample belongs to a study of CD8 T cells in ankylosing spondylitis. Study-level points and caveats: Reportedly, significant enrichment of disease-linked clones occurred in matched ankylosing spondylitis synovial fluid. Disease-linked clones, CD8+, were relatively rare in peripheral blood.

The rearrangement joins TRBV25-1 to TRBJ1-1, with a possible D match to TRBD1 (5 bases). The receptor was derived from a male donor with ankylosing spondylitis or in good health (not recorded which). The specimen sequenced was blood, either unsorted or a sorted T cell fraction (not recorded which). The CDR3 DNA reads TGTGCCAGCAGTGAATATAGTCAGGGAGCACGGACTGAAGCTTTCTTT. Its protein product is CASSEYSQGARTEAFF.